This record concerns one T cell receptor (beta chain) sequence. Germline V gene lookup returns CDR1 SGDLS and CDR2 YYNGEE. The CDR3 runs 15 residues. V lost 2 bases to trimming and J lost 4 bases; unmatched junction nucleotides: 8. This sample was included in a study of blood T cell repertoires in COVID-19. At the level of the study: The United States, Italy and Spain supplied acute and convalescent COVID-19 samples. T cells, B-cell-depleted T cells, or PBMCs provided the cDNA or gDNA that served as material.

The Seattle patients, enrolled during active infection, were followed longitudinally. In the study's own analysis: Amplification with reference gene primers provided the estimates of nucleated cell counts. This table comes from immunoSEQ multiplex PCR, and its TCRdb copy is limited to in-frame clones, with some not included. From that table come the V and J calls and clone size; the DNA was used to work out D and trimming. The sample has about 250,000 clones, about nine tenths seen once; the top ten hold 0.83%. The material sequenced was peripheral blood. The origin of this receptor is a man between 25 and 39 years old with COVID-19, enrolled during active disease. This chain connects TRBV9 to TRBJ1-2; TRBD1 matches 7 bases. In DNA form, the CDR3 reads TGTGCCAGCAGCGTGGGGACAGAAAAAATCTATGGCTACACCTTC. Amino acid sequence: CASSVGTEKIYGYTF.